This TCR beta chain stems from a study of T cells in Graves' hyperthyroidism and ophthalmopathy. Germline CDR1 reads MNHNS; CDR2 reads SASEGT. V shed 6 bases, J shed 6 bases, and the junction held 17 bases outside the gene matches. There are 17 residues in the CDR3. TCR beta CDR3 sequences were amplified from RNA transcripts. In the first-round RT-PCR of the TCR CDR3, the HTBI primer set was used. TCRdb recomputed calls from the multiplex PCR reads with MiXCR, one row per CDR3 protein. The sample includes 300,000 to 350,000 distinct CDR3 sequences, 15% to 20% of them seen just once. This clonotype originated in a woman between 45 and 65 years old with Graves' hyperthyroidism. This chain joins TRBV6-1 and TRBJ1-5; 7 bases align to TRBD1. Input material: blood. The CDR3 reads CASSPTRGGADIQPQHF. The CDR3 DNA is TGTGCCAGCAGCCCCACCCGAGGGGGCGCTGATATTCAGCCCCAGCATTTT.